What follows is one T cell receptor (beta chain) and its context. The antigen remains undetermined. V lost 3 bases to trimming and J lost 5 bases; unmatched junction nucleotides: 11. The germline gives CDR1 SGHDT, CDR2 YYEEEE. This CDR3 has 16 residues. This entry belongs to a study of CD8+ T cells in alopecia areata. Study-level points and caveats: Higher clonality and more expanded CD8+ clones appeared in lesional than normal scalp.

RNA extraction was followed by reverse transcription into cDNA, which acted as the sequencing template. Sequenced by immunoSEQ multiplex PCR; TCRdb stores in-frame clones only, minus some. Among some 130,000 clones listed, approximately 49% were seen once. The TCR sequence derives from a human donor with alopecia areata. Specimen: CD8+ T cells sorted from blood, collected at week 0. The chain couples TRBV5-6 to TRBJ1-5; 7 bases line up with TRBD1. This chain's CDR3 is CASSSSGTALHQPQHF. The CDR3 DNA is TGTGCCAGCAGCTCATCAGGGACAGCATTGCATCAGCCCCAGCATTTT.